Listed here are 9 T cell receptor beta chains from one sample, sequenced in a study of OX40 agonist ivuxolimab in advanced cancers. Receptor amplification or capture employed the immunoSEQ multiplex PCR assay. TCRdb stores this immuneACCESS table with in-frame sequences only. Part of the clones is absent; in the studies checked, under half of the shortfall reflects unresolved V genes, and no reason is known for the rest. Recorded for this sample are around 18,000 clones; around 87% of them occurred a single time. Of the sample, 30% to 40% is held by the ten largest clones. The sample in question was CD4+ or CD8+ T cells sorted from blood, obtained in a trial of the OX40 agonist ivuxolimab. Every receptor here comes from an adult with an advanced solid tumor such as melanoma, head and neck, liver or kidney cancer.

The chain employs TRBV6-5 and TRBJ2-1; D is possibly TRBD1 or TRBD2 (6 bases each). Trimming removed 6 bases from V and 7 bases from J, with 10 bases in between. Germline V CDR1 and CDR2: MNHEY, SVGAGI. This CDR3 has 12 amino acids. CDR3 bases: TGTGCCAGCAGCGGGGGCGGAAATGAGCAGTTCTTC. Translated: CASSGGGNEQFF.

This clone occurred a few times. The chain is built from TRBV19 and TRBJ2-7; 11 nucleotides line up with TRBD1. CDR1 and CDR2 (germline): LNHDA, SQIVND (reference sequence). Germline trimming cut 5 bases from V and 3 bases from J; bases unmatched to any gene: 3. The CDR3 totals 14 residues. DNA of the CDR3: TGTGCCAGTAGTTCCGGGACAGGGGGCTACGAGCAGTACTTC. Encoded protein: CASSSGTGGYEQYF.

By frequency in the sample, this clone is medium-sized. V and J are TRBV5-1 and TRBJ2-7; 10 nucleotides line up with TRBD1. Germline V gene data show CDR1 as SGHRS and CDR2 as YFSETQ. The CDR3 is 16 amino acids. The V and J ends lost 0 bases and 3 bases, in that order; junction bases with no gene match: 6. In nucleotides, the CDR3 is TGCGCCAGCAGCTTGGAGGGGACAGGGGTCGGCTACGAGCAGTACTTC. Translated, it gives CASSLEGTGVGYEQYF.

V and J are TRBV7-3 and TRBJ2-5, with TRBD2 identical over 7 bases. Trimming took 4 bases from V and 5 from J; bases not matched to a gene: 7. This CDR3 is built from 14 residues. CDR1 is SGHTA and CDR2 is FQGTGA in the germline V gene. The CDR3 spells CASSSLGGGETQYF. CDR3 DNA sequence: TGTGCCAGCAGCTCCCTGGGGGGAGGGGAGACCCAGTACTTC.

This rearrangement joins TRBV13 to TRBJ2-6; D tentatively fits TRBD1 or TRBD2 (5 bases each). The CDR3 has 15 amino acids. The germline V gene encodes CDR1 PRHDT and CDR2 FYEKMQ (reference sequence). V shed 1 base and J shed 4 bases, with 8 bases lying between them. Here the CDR3 DNA reads TGTGCCAGCAGCTTAGAAGGGGACGGGGCCAACGTCCTGACTTTC. Translating gives CASSLEGDGANVLTF. The full variable domain, with the rest looked up from reference TRBV13 and TRBJ2-6, is AAGVIQSPRHLIKEKRETATLKCYPIPRHDTVYWYQQGPGQDPQFLISFYEKMQSDKGSIPDRFSAQQFSDYHSELNMSSLELGDSALYFCASSLEGDGANVLTFGAGSRLTVL.

The chain couples TRBV7-2 to TRBJ2-7; D is undetermined. The CDR3 sequence is 16 residues long. The V gene's germline CDR1 is SGHTA and CDR2 FQGNSA. Trimming took off 1 base at V and 3 bases at J, with 16 bases between the two ends. Here the CDR3 reads CASSLGGPRSVYEQYF. The CDR3 DNA follows: TGTGCCAGCAGCTTAGGAGGTCCCAGGTCGGTCTACGAGCAGTACTTC. Together with reference TRBV7-2 and TRBJ2-7, the CDR3 gives the full variable domain: GAGVSQSPSNKVTEKGKDVELRCDPISGHTALYWYRQSLGQGLEFLIYFQGNSAPDKSGLPSDRFSAERTGGSVSTLTIQRTQQEDSAVYLCASSLGGPRSVYEQYFGPGTRLTVT.

This chain links TRBV27 with TRBJ1-1; 7 bases map to TRBD1. From germline, CDR1 is MNHEY and CDR2 SMNVEV (reference sequence). CDR3 length: 15 residues. V trimming: 5 bases; J trimming: 1 base; junction bases outside the gene matches: 7. The chain's CDR3 is CASSHRQGWNTEAFF. The CDR3, as DNA: TGTGCCAGCAGTCACAGACAGGGCTGGAACACTGAAGCTTTCTTT.

The genes are TRBV19 and TRBJ2-5; D gene uncertain. The V gene's germline CDR1 is LNHDA and CDR2 SQIVND (reference sequence). Trimming pared 10 bases from V and 3 bases from J, leaving 15 bases between. The CDR3 extends over 13 amino acids. CDR3 coding DNA: TGTGCCACCCAAGGATCGCGCGAAGAGACCCAGTACTTC. The encoded protein is CATQGSREETQYF.

J is TRBJ2-7 and V is TRBV6-5; TRBD1 matches 7 bases. The CDR3 is made up of 13 amino acids. In germline, CDR1 is MNHEY, CDR2 SVGAGI. V shed 1 base and J 6 bases; nucleotides not matched to a gene: 3. CDR3 in amino acids: CASSYLGQPEQYF. The CDR3, as DNA: TGTGCCAGCAGTTACTTGGGACAGCCCGAGCAGTACTTC.